Listed below are T cell receptor beta chains from one sample, sequenced in a study of monozygotic twins with inflammatory bowel disease. TCRdb reworked the 5' RACE reads into one entry per CDR3 protein, no DNA. The sample holds 310,000 or so distinct CDR3 sequences. Sequencing was performed on blood. These TCRs come from a human donor with ulcerative colitis or Crohn's disease, or a healthy co-twin of an affected twin (not recorded which). Each CDR3 is given with its conserved first and last residue.

TRBJ2-3 TRBV12-3/TRBV12-4 CASSPGGRGTDTQYF
TRBJ2-1 TRBV3-1 CASSQDLSGTLFF
TRBJ2-7 TRBV6-2/TRBV6-3 CATGQGPYEQYF
TRBJ2-3 TRBV6-6 CASSSSKRGNTQYF
TRBJ1-2 TRBV15 CATRRTGGYGYTF
TRBJ2-2 TRBV6-2/TRBV6-3 CASSYSTTLSTGELFF
TRBJ2-3 TRBV27 CASSPLGTVQYF
TRBJ2-4 TRBV20-1 CSAQDRVKVNIQYF
TRBJ2-3 TRBV12-3/TRBV12-4 CASSLQRGRLTDTQYF
TRBJ1-2 TRBV4-1 CASSPHGGTMSGYTF
TRBJ2-5 TRBV6-1 CASSEAETQYF
TRBJ1-5 TRBV5-1 CASSLDVNQPQHF
TRBJ2-2 TRBV6-2/TRBV6-3 CASSYVRGSNTGELFF
TRBJ2-1 TRBV3-1 CASSRDSGEQFF
TRBJ2-5 TRBV7-2 CASSLGGFGETQYF
TRBJ2-5 TRBV24-1 CATSEGTSGGPQETQYF
TRBJ2-7 TRBV20-1 CSAIGGRASYEQYF
TRBJ1-2 TRBV6-1 CASSEEAARGYTF
TRBJ2-7 TRBV29-1 CSVTTGQSPYEQYF
TRBJ2-7 TRBV9 CASSVGDRVVYEQYF
TRBJ2-5 TRBV28 CASSLPGGETQYF
TRBJ2-7 TRBV5-1 CASSRAGTGDYEQYF
TRBJ2-7 TRBV29-1 CSVELDRGYEQYF
TRBJ1-1 TRBV9 CASSPTEVFEAFF
TRBJ1-1 TRBV28 CASSFLGGQTEAFF
TRBJ1-2 TRBV12-3/TRBV12-4 CASSFSGAPPNYGYTF
TRBJ1-2 TRBV5-8 CASSLVSTGRNYGYTF
TRBJ1-5 TRBV20-1 CSASVGGSEIYNQPQHF
TRBJ2-5 TRBV7-7 CASSSLDRSQETQYF
TRBJ2-2 TRBV20-1 CSARDVPGGDTGELFF
TRBJ2-1 TRBV27 CASSQGLAGVYEQFF
TRBJ2-1 TRBV27 CASSLDPAGINNEQFF
TRBJ2-7 TRBV20-1 CSAARWGVEQYF
TRBJ2-1 TRBV9 CASSPQGSGAGGLFF
TRBJ1-5 TRBV27 CASSSWERQPQHF
TRBJ2-7 TRBV4-1 CASSQMPRDEQYF
TRBJ2-1 TRBV20-1 CSASSSGNEQFF
TRBJ2-2 TRBV28 CASSLFTGVAGELFF
TRBJ2-7 TRBV12-5 CASGRGTGDEQYF
TRBJ1-1 TRBV20-1 CSAKIANTEAFF
TRBJ2-3 TRBV7-2 CASSLPGTDTQYF
TRBJ2-7 TRBV21-1 CASSPRDRGYEQYF
TRBJ1-1 TRBV28 CASRSSGTHTEAFF
TRBJ2-3 TRBV20-1 CSARSAGGNTQYF
TRBJ2-1 TRBV20-1 CSARDGTSGKNNEQFF
TRBJ1-2 TRBV5-1 CASSLEAPYGYTF
TRBJ2-7 TRBV15 CATSRDPGTYEQYF
TRBJ2-3 TRBV5-6 CASSPRTFSGGPTDTQYF
TRBJ2-7 TRBV4-1 CASSRLDDRTSRSEQYF
TRBJ1-2 TRBV20-1 CSAERRVGYTF
TRBJ2-1 TRBV10-3 CAISVPGQGFDEQFF
TRBJ2-3 TRBV7-2 CASSFLKATPGQRPGLYTDTQYF
TRBJ2-3 TRBV6-2/TRBV6-3 CASSPGQVDPDTQYF
TRBJ2-7 TRBV29-1 CSASVPHGAYEQYF